This note documents a single TCR beta chain sequence. The target antigen is unknown. The sample is drawn from a study of shared clonotypes between healthy human individuals. Overall study findings and caveats: The represented genetic and exposure-history diversity was limited by the small number of donors. The naive CD4 repertoires of four donors were compared, and approximately 5% of clonotypes were shared. Some clonotypes were shared by all four sorted-subset donors, while others were not shared. The non-shared ones had lower generation probabilities than the shared ones.

Nashville, Tennessee was home to all donors, each a Caucasian adult. Only in-frame clones appear in the TCRdb table, and some are missing; sequencing was by immunoSEQ multiplex PCR. The repertoire has some 1,600,000 clones, 95% to 99% of them found once; the top ten carry roughly 0.42%. Material: naive CD4+ T cells sorted from blood. Subset of the sample: CD45RA+ positively selected. This clonotype originated in a man aged 30-40 years in good health.

Here the CDR3 reads CASSEISTYEQYF. CDR3 in DNA: TGCGCCAGCAGCGAGATTTCAACCTACGAGCAGTACTTC. The gene calls are TRBV5-1 and TRBJ2-7; D is undetermined. The CDR3 consists of 13 residues. The germline V and J ends were trimmed by 4 bases and 2 bases, with 10 bases remaining between them. Germline CDR1 SGHRS, CDR2 YFSETQ.